This entry describes one T cell receptor (beta chain). The antigen remains unidentified. These data are taken from a study of vaccination and CD4 T cells after COVID-19. The overall study: Post-vaccine sampling followed dose two by a median roughly 65 days (range 14 to 241).

Treatment specified: roughly 11-day PBMC culture with coronavirus spike peptide pools or control peptides (ViraFEST assay). Cultured CD4+ T cells had their DNA profiled by the Oncomine TCR Beta short-read assay. TCRdb passed the PCR reads through MiXCR, listing each CDR3 protein once. The sample contains fewer than 20,000 distinct CDR3 sequences, about 53% of which appear only once. The ends were cut back, 3 bases at V and 5 bases at J, with 13 bases in the middle. The V gene's germline CDR1 is KGHSH and CDR2 LQKENI. The CDR3 extends over 14 amino acids. V gene TRBV18 combines with J gene TRBJ1-1; TRBD1 might be the D (6 bases). The material sequenced was cultured CD4+ T cells from blood, taken after SARS-CoV-2 vaccination. The source is a human donor with COVID-19. The CDR3 loop reads CASSPAGGGTEAFF. CDR3 sequence (DNA): TGTGCCAGCTCACCGGCGGGGGGCGGGACTGAAGCTTTCTTT.